Listed here is a single TCR beta chain. The sample comes from a study of blood T cell repertoires in COVID-19. V shed 0 bases and J 3 bases; nucleotides not matched to a gene: 0. Germline V gene data show CDR1 as MNHEY and CDR2 as SVGAGI. The CDR3 runs to 14 residues. As handled by the study authors: Cell counts per sample came from amplifying reference gene primers. Method: immunoSEQ multiplex PCR; TCRdb's copy keeps in-frame clones and lacks some. The DNA gave D and trimming, while V, J and clone size come from that table. The sample shows 150,000 or so clones, about four fifths of them seen only once.

V is TRBV6-5 and J is TRBJ1-2, with 8 positions matching TRBD1. The sample was peripheral blood. This TCR was sampled from a woman older than 75 with acute or convalescent COVID-19. CDR3 amino acids: CASSYSDRDYGYTF. Written as DNA, the CDR3 is TGTGCCAGCAGTTACTCGGACAGGGACTATGGCTACACCTTC.